The 27 T cell receptor beta chains below were found in one sample sequenced in a study of blood T cells in healthy people across ages. It was with a sample-barcoded 5' primer and a J-beta primer mix that a second PCR of roughly 7 to 12 cycles was run. TCRdb re-called the 5' RACE reads with MiXCR, one entry per CDR3 protein. This table has approximately 800,000 distinct CDR3 sequences, about 26% appearing once. These records were also assigned to another study, of T cells of mothers and their children.

Sequencing was performed on blood. The receptors were sampled from a boy aged 5-17 years in good health.

The chain couples TRBV28 to TRBJ1-5, with D perhaps TRBD1 (6 bases). The CDR3 contains 16 residues. CDR1 MDHEN and CDR2 SYDVKM come from the germline V gene. V lost 3 bases to trimming and J lost 5 bases, with 17 bases between them. The CDR3 DNA sequence: TGTGCCAGCAGTTTTGGAATGGGCAGGGGAGATCAGCCCCAGCATTTT. This codes for CASSFGMGRGDQPQHF.

The rearrangement uses TRBV5-1 and TRBJ1-6; D unclear. Trimming stripped 2 bases from V and 8 bases from J, with 5 bases between. This CDR3 region has 12 residues. CDR1 and CDR2 (germline): SGHRS, YFSETQ. For the CDR3, the DNA is TGCGCCAGCAGCTTCAAGGATTCACCCCTCCACTTT. Translated: CASSFKDSPLHF.

This chain connects TRBV7-2 to TRBJ1-5; D perhaps matches TRBD1 (6 bases). V shed 8 bases and J shed 0 bases, with 14 bases lying between them. Germline loops: CDR1 SGHTA, CDR2 FQGNSA. The CDR3 extends over 15 amino acids. CDR3 DNA: TGTGCCAGCGCAGCCGGGGGCCTTAGCAATCAGCCCCAGCATTTT. Translated, it gives CASAAGGLSNQPQHF.

This clonotype was observed a handful of times. The chain employs TRBV7-2 and TRBJ2-5; 9 bases are shared with TRBD2. CDR3 length equals 16 residues. The germline V gene encodes CDR1 SGHTA and CDR2 FQGNSA. The junction had 7 bases not matched to a gene; V was cut back by 1 base and J by 4 bases. The CDR3 sequence is CASSLVSSGGRETQYF. CDR3 nucleotide sequence: TGTGCCAGCAGCTTAGTGTCCAGCGGGGGGAGAGAGACCCAGTACTTC.

This clonotype appeared a few times. V is TRBV7-3 and J is TRBJ2-5; no firm D call. The DNA end is more similar to TRBJ2-1, so the J call may be wrong. Germline V gives CDR1 SGHTA, CDR2 FQGTGA. CDR3 length: 15 amino acids. This chain's CDR3 is CASSLGRTGYNEQFF. In nucleotides, the CDR3 is TGTGCCAGCAGCTTAGGCAGAACGGGCTACAATGAGCAGTTCTTC.

The chain has TRBV15 and TRBJ2-1, with a possible D match to TRBD2 (5 bases). CDR1 and CDR2 (germline): LNHNV, YYDKDF (reference sequence). With 1 base removed from V and 1 base from J, the gap between germline ends came to 5 bases. The CDR3 extends over 14 amino acids. CDR3: CATSRGTSYNEQFF. CDR3 coding DNA: TGTGCCACCAGCAGAGGGACTTCCTACAATGAGCAGTTCTTC.

This chain's CDR3 is CASRSGSGNYGYTF. The CDR3 DNA sequence: TGTGCCAGCAGGTCAGGGTCAGGGAACTATGGCTACACCTTC. This sequence joins TRBV4-2 and TRBJ1-2; D might be TRBD1 (5 bases). Germline V gene lookup returns CDR1 LGHNA and CDR2 YNFKEQ. V dropped 6 bases and J dropped 2 bases, with 13 bases sitting between them. This CDR3 has 14 amino acids.

This clonotype was recorded a few times. The chain joins TRBV20-1 to TRBJ2-1, with 12 bases aligning to TRBD2. The CDR3 extends over 15 amino acids. Germline CDR1 is DFQATT and CDR2 is SNEGSKA (reference sequence). The V gene end was trimmed by 1 base and the J gene end by 8 bases; junction bases not matched to a gene: 6. Here the CDR3 DNA reads TGCAGTGCTAGAGGATCTAGCGGGGGGGCCCATGAGCAGTTCTTC. Amino acid sequence: CSARGSSGGAHEQFF.

This clonotype occurred a few times. The CDR3 DNA is TGCGCCAGCAGGCCCTCTAGCGGGGGGGATGAGCAGTTCTTC. This encodes CASRPSSGGDEQFF. This sequence joins TRBV5-1 and TRBJ2-1, with 12 positions matching TRBD2. This CDR3 is built from 14 residues. The junction had 5 bases not matched to a gene; V was cut back by 5 bases and J by 8 bases. Germline CDR1 and CDR2: SGHRS and YFSETQ.

This clonotype was seen repeatedly, ten times or more. The chain is built from TRBV6-5 and TRBJ1-5; D gene uncertain. V lost 1 base to trimming and J lost 4 bases, with 8 bases between them. This CDR3 spans 14 amino acids. Germline CDR1 is MNHEY and CDR2 is SVGAGI. The CDR3 loop is CASSYLGVNQPQHF. DNA for the CDR3: TGTGCCAGCAGTTACTTAGGAGTAAATCAGCCCCAGCATTTT.

The rearrangement uses TRBV12-3 or TRBV12-4 and TRBJ1-5; no reliable D call. Trimming took off 3 bases at V and 4 bases at J, with 16 bases between the two ends. The length of the CDR3 is 16 residues. CDR3 bases: TGTGCCAGCAGTTTCAGCCCTGGAGATAGTAATCAGCCCCAGCATTTT. This translates into CASSFSPGDSNQPQHF.

This clonotype was seen more than once but under ten times. The chain employs TRBV5-5 and TRBJ2-1; TRBD2 matches at 9 bases. There are 17 residues in the CDR3. V dropped 2 bases and J dropped 0; count of bases not matched to a gene: 6. Germline-derived CDR1 and CDR2 are SGHKS and YYEKEE (reference sequence). For the CDR3, the DNA is TGTGCCAGCAGCTTACGGACTAGCGCCCTCTCCTACAATGAGCAGTTCTTC. As protein: CASSLRTSALSYNEQFF. Variable domain in full (rest from reference TRBV5-5 and TRBJ2-1): DAGVTQSPTHLIKTRGQQVTLRCSPISGHKSVSWYQQVLGQGPQFIFQYYEKEERGRGNFPDRFSARQFPNYSSELNVNALLLGDSALYLCASSLRTSALSYNEQFFGPGTRLTVL.

In DNA form, the CDR3 reads TGTGCCAGCAGCCAAGAGGCTTCAGCGGATTCTAGAACGACCCAGTACTTC. Translated, it gives CASSQEASADSRTTQYF. The rearrangement links TRBV4-2 to TRBJ2-5, with D maybe TRBD2 (5 bases). Germline loops: CDR1 LGHNA, CDR2 YNFKEQ. V lost 0 bases and J 7 bases, leaving 21 bases between the germline ends. This CDR3 has 17 residues.

This clonotype was detected a few times. V usage is TRBV7-6 and J usage is TRBJ2-2; D gene unclear. Germline values: CDR1 SGHVS, CDR2 FNYEAQ. V was pared by 5 bases and J by 0 bases, with 7 bases between. The CDR3 totals 14 residues. This CDR3 is CASSPRSNTGELFF. The CDR3 DNA is TGTGCCAGCAGCCCGCGGTCGAACACCGGGGAGCTGTTTTTT.

This clonotype was picked up a small number of times. The chain is built from TRBV12-3 or TRBV12-4 and TRBJ1-5; D may be TRBD1 (6 bases). V was shortened by 7 bases and J by 3 bases, with 13 bases between the two germline ends. The CDR3 totals 14 residues. In nucleotides, the CDR3 is TGTGCCAGCACCCAAGGACAGCCCAATCAGCCCCAGCATTTT. This encodes CASTQGQPNQPQHF.

This rearrangement joins TRBV7-9 to TRBJ2-5; 8 positions agree with TRBD1. This CDR3 has 16 amino acids. Germline V gene lookup returns CDR1 SEHNR and CDR2 FQNEAQ (reference sequence). After removal of 4 bases from V and 4 bases from J, the junction contained 11 bases not matched to a gene. CDR3 coding DNA: TGTGCCAGCAGCTCATTACGGACAGGGCTTACAGAGACCCAGTACTTC. This translates into CASSSLRTGLTETQYF.

The chain combines TRBV29-1 with TRBJ2-7; weak D call: TRBD1 (5 bases). Trimming left V 7 bases short and J 4 bases short, with 17 bases between. The CDR3 has 13 residues. Germline-derived CDR1 and CDR2 are SQVTM and ANQGSEA. In nucleotides, the CDR3 is TGCAGCGGTTTTGACAGAAATGGTTACGAGCAGTACTTC. Its protein is CSGFDRNGYEQYF.

The chain uses TRBV5-1 and TRBJ1-2, with 9 bases fitting TRBD1. The length of the CDR3 is 14 residues. Germline V gives CDR1 SGHRS, CDR2 YFSETQ. V lost 5 bases and J lost 7; bases outside the gene matches: 9. The CDR3 DNA reads TGCGCCAGCAGATCCCAGACAGGGGGGATTGGCTACACCTTC. Protein sequence: CASRSQTGGIGYTF.

This clonotype was counted only a few times. The chain uses TRBV6-5 and TRBJ2-5, with D unresolved. There are 13 residues in the CDR3. CDR1 MNHEY and CDR2 SVGAGI come from the germline V gene. Trimming took 7 bases from V and 2 from J, leaving 11 bases between them. The CDR3 here is CASTGRSQETQYF. The CDR3 bases are TGTGCCAGCACCGGCAGGTCACAAGAGACCCAGTACTTC.

The CDR3 reads CASSLGGGPYQETQYF. Written as DNA, the CDR3 is TGCGCCAGCAGCTTGGGAGGGGGGCCGTACCAAGAGACCCAGTACTTC. This chain uses TRBV5-1 with TRBJ2-5; D is perhaps TRBD1 or TRBD2 (6 bases each). Trimming cost V 0 bases and J 0 bases, with 12 bases left between them. Germline CDR1 is SGHRS and CDR2 is YFSETQ. CDR3 length equals 16 residues.

The chain joins TRBV7-6 to TRBJ1-2; no firm D call. Germline CDR1 reads SGHVS; CDR2 reads FNYEAQ. Trimming took 5 bases from V and 4 from J, leaving 26 bases between them. The CDR3 covers 18 residues. The CDR3 is CASSPRRQTGATFYGYTF. In nucleotides, the CDR3 is TGTGCCAGCAGCCCCAGAAGGCAGACGGGTGCGACCTTCTATGGCTACACCTTC.

This clonotype was counted a few times. This chain connects TRBV2 to TRBJ2-7, with TRBD2 as a possible D gene (6 bases). V gave up 5 bases and J gave up 7 bases, with 12 bases separating them. Looked up from germline, CDR1 is SNHLY and CDR2 is FYNNEI. The CDR3 spans 12 residues. CDR3 nucleotides: TGTGCCAGCAGTCCCGACGGGGGTGAGCAGTACTTC. Its translation: CASSPDGGEQYF.

The CDR3 nucleotides are TGTGCCAGCAGTTTTCTCCTGGGAGCAACTAATGAAAAACTGTTTTTT. Translated: CASSFLLGATNEKLFF. V usage is TRBV28 and J usage is TRBJ1-4; D is ambiguous. Germline V gives CDR1 MDHEN, CDR2 SYDVKM. V was pared by 3 bases and J by 0 bases, with 11 bases between. This CDR3 has 16 residues.

This clonotype turned up a few times. CDR3 in amino acids: CASESERGGNTGELFF. As DNA, the CDR3 is TGCGCCAGCGAGTCGGAGCGGGGGGGGAACACCGGGGAGCTGTTTTTT. The genes are TRBV5-1 and TRBJ2-2, with 10 positions matching TRBD2. The junction had 7 bases not matched to a gene; V was cut back by 7 bases and J by 1 base. CDR3 size: 16 residues. CDR1 SGHRS and CDR2 YFSETQ come from the germline V gene.

This clonotype showed up just a few times. This chain uses TRBV7-9 with TRBJ2-7; 8 positions agree with TRBD1. The CDR3 is 14 amino acids. The trim removed 5 bases at V and 2 bases at J, leaving 5 bases unmatched. In germline, CDR1 is SEHNR, CDR2 FQNEAQ (reference sequence). This CDR3 reads CASSDRQGTYEQYF. The CDR3 DNA is TGTGCCAGCAGCGACCGACAGGGGACCTACGAGCAGTACTTC.

This clonotype was recorded a few times. Its ends do not fully match the called genes, so a read error is possible. This sequence joins TRBV27 and TRBJ2-5, with 8 bases fitting TRBD2. Germline loops: CDR1 MNHEY, CDR2 SMNVEV (reference sequence). The CDR3 is 12 amino acids. The CDR3 nucleotides are TGTGCCAGCAGTTACCCGGGGGGGCTGCGGTTCTTC. This gives the protein CASSYPGGLRFF.

This clonotype was counted a few times. The CDR3 sequence: CASSQVGGGGRGTEAFF. DNA of the CDR3: TGCGCCAGCAGCCAAGTGGGGGGGGGAGGGCGCGGGACTGAAGCTTTCTTT. The chain couples TRBV4-1 to TRBJ1-1; D possibly corresponds to TRBD1 (5 bases). This CDR3 region has 17 residues. Between the trimmed V and J ends, which lost 1 base and 5 bases, there was a span of 20 bases. Germline assignment: CDR1 MGHRA and CDR2 YSYEKL.